This TCR beta chain was sequenced in a study of regulatory T cells in long-lasting Graves disease. Broader study findings: Persistent disease preferred TRBV28, TRBJ1-2 and TRBJ2-5; new disease, TRBV20-1 and TRBJ2-1.

The CDR3 has 12 amino acids. The germline V gene has CDR1 SNHLY and CDR2 FYNNEI. The ends were cut back, 7 bases at V and 2 bases at J, with 9 bases in the middle. This clonotype was observed at least ten times. The antigen remains unidentified. Time point meaning: persistent/refractory GD, antithyroid drugs over 5 years with positive TRAb. The authors made the TCR library using RNA they extracted from PBMCs. Researchers made TCR beta libraries by using iRepertoire HTBI primers and running Arm-PCR on CDR3 regions. TCRdb called the multiplex PCR reads again in MiXCR, with one record for every CDR3 protein. The sample includes a few hundred thousand distinct CDR3 sequences, 23% of them seen just once.

This sample comprised peripheral blood mononuclear cells (PBMCs), obtained when the disease was refractory, from a patient treated with antithyroid drugs. The V gene is TRBV2, the J gene TRBJ2-7, with unresolved D. This receptor was taken from a woman between 40 and 50 years old with Graves disease. CDR3 amino acids: CASIISPYEQYF. Written as DNA, the CDR3 is TGTGCCAGCATCATCAGTCCCTACGAGCAGTACTTC.